This entry is about one T cell receptor beta chain. The antigen is unknown. A read error may produce the germline difference seen at one junction end. This sample was included in a study of tumor-infiltrating lymphocytes in primary liver carcinoma. General study results and limits: Reduced overlap was seen in tumor-adjacent and tumor-blood pairs versus tumor region pairs.

Priming with a constant-region primer yielded TCR beta cDNA from about 480 ng total RNA. Slightly modified ARM-PCR, run as three nested multiplex PCR rounds, produced the TCR beta libraries. TRBV1-TRBV30 forward primers and a C-beta reverse primer were used in the first two PCR rounds, which each ran for approximately 10 cycles. From the multiplex PCR reads, TCRdb called clonotypes with MiXCR, one entry per CDR3 protein. The repertoire includes approximately 76,000 distinct CDR3 sequences, 71% of them detected once, and roughly an eighth sits in the top ten. From unsorted bulk tissue weighing roughly 17-32 mg, DNA and RNA were co-extracted. CDR1 is SGHRS and CDR2 is YFSETQ in the germline V gene. This CDR3 spans 17 amino acids.

This receptor was taken from a woman aged 55-69 years with primary liver carcinoma and hepatitis B virus infection. The sample comprised liver tumor tissue from sampling region 4. Subset of the sample: tumor region T4, right-lateral pole. V gene TRBV5-1 combines with J gene TRBJ1-4; D gene ambiguous. The CDR3 nucleotides read TGCGCCAGCAGCTTGGGCCTAATCGGACTGGCTAATGGAAAACTGTTTTTT. This gives the protein CASSLGLIGLANGKLFF. The whole variable domain, remainder taken from reference TRBV5-1 and TRBJ1-4, is KAGVTQTPRYLIKTRGQQVTLSCSPISGHRSVSWYQQTPGQGLQFLFEYFSETQRNKGNFPGRFSGRQFSNSRSEMNVSTLELGDSALYLCASSLGLIGLANGKLFFGSGTQLSVL.